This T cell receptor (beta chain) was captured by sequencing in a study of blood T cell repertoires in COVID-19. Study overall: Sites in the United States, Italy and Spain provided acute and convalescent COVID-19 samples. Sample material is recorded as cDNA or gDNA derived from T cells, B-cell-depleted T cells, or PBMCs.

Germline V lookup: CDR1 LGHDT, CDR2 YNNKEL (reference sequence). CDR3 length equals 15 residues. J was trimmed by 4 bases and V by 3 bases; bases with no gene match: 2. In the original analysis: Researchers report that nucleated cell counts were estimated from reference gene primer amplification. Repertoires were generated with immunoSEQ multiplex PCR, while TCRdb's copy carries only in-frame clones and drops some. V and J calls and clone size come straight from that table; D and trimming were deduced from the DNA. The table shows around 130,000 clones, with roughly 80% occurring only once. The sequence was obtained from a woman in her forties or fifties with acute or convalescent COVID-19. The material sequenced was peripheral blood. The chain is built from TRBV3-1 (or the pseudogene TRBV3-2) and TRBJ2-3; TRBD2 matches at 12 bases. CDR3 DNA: TGTGCCAGCAGCCAGACTAGCGGGGGCGCAGATACGCAGTATTTT. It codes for CASSQTSGGADTQYF.